This T cell receptor beta chain came from a study of immune evolution from preneoplasia to lung adenocarcinoma. Germline loops: CDR1 MNHEY, CDR2 SMNVEV (reference sequence). Trimming took off 5 bases at V and 8 bases at J, with 22 bases between the two ends. There are 16 residues in the CDR3. Regarding the study as a whole: Clonality was highest in normal lung, lower in later-stage lesions apparently. KRAS-mutant nodules had the highest T cell clonality.

About this clone itself: What it binds is unknown.

Clones were sequenced by immunoSEQ multiplex PCR, and TCRdb holds only the in-frame ones, with some missing. In the table there are 7,500 to 8,500 clones, approximately 77% of which are singletons. H&E slides confirmed each diagnosis, reviewed by two pathologists independently. After pathologic assessment, macro-dissection selected premalignant or tumor cells for extraction. Source material: FFPE lung adenocarcinoma in situ tissue. The TCR originated in a donor aged 70 or over with lung adenocarcinoma. Some clones in this sample may be carry-over from other donors' samples. The chain recombines TRBV27 with TRBJ2-1; the D gene is possibly TRBD1 (6 bases). The CDR3 region has the DNA TGTGCCAGCAGTGACAGGTTGAACCCGATCGGCGATGAGCAGTTCTTC. Translated: CASSDRLNPIGDEQFF.